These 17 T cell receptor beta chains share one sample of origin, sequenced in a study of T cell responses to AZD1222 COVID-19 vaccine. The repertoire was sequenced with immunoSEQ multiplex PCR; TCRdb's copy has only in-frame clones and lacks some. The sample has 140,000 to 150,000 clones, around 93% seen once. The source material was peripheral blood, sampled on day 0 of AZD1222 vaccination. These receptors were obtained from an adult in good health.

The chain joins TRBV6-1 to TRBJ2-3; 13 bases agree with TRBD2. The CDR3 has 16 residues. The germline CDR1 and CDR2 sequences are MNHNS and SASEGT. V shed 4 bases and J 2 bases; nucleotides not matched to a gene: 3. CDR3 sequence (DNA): TGTGCCAGCAGTGCCGGACTAGCGGGGGTCACAGATACGCAGTATTTT. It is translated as CASSAGLAGVTDTQYF.

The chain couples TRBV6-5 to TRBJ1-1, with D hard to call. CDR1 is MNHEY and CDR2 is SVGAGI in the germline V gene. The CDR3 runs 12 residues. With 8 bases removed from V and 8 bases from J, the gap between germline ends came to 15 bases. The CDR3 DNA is TGTGCCAGCGGGATCATAGGGATCGAAGCTTTCTTT. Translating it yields CASGIIGIEAFF.

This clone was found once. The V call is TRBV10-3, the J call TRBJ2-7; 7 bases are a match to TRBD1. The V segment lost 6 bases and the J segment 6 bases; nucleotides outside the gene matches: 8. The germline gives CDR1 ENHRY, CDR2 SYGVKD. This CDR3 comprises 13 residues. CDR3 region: CAIRSPGQSEQYF. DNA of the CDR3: TGTGCCATCAGGTCACCGGGACAGTCCGAGCAGTACTTC.

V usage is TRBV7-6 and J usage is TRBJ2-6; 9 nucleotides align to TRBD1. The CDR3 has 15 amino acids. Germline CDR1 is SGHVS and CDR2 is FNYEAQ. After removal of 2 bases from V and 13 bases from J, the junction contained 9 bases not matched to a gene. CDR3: CASSLRVGQGSVLTF. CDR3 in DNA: TGTGCCAGCAGCTTAAGGGTTGGACAGGGGAGTGTCCTGACTTTC.

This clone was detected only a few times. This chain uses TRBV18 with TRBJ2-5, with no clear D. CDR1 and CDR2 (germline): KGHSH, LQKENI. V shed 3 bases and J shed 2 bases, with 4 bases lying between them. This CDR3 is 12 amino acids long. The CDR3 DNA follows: TGTGCCAGCTCACCCTATCAAGAGACCCAGTACTTC. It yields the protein CASSPYQETQYF.

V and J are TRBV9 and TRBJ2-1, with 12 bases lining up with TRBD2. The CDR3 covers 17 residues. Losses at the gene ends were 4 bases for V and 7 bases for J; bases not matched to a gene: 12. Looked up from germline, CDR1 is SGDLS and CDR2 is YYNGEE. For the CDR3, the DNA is TGTGCCAGCAGCCCGCGGGCTAGCGGGGGGGCTAGGAATGAGCAGTTCTTC. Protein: CASSPRASGGARNEQFF.

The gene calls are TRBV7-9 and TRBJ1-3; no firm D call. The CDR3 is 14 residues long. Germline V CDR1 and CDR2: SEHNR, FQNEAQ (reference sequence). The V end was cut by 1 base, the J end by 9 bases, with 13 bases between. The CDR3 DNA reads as TGTGCCAGCAGCTTAGTAACGGGAGTGGCCACCATATATTTT. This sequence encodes CASSLVTGVATIYF.

The CDR3 region is CASSYDGQISGNTIYF. CDR3 nucleotides: TGTGCCAGCAGTTACGATGGACAGATCTCTGGAAACACCATATATTTT. The V gene is TRBV6-5, the J gene TRBJ1-3; a weak D match, TRBD1 (6 bases). The CDR3 runs to 16 residues. Trimming took 2 bases from V and 0 from J, leaving 11 bases between them. CDR1 is MNHEY, CDR2 SVGAGI, per germline.

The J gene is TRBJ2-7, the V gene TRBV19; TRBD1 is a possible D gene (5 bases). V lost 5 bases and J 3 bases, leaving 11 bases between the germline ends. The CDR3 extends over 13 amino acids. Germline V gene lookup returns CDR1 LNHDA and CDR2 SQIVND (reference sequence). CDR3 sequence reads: CASSYQGDYEQYF. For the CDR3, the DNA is TGTGCCAGTAGTTACCAGGGTGACTACGAGCAGTACTTC.

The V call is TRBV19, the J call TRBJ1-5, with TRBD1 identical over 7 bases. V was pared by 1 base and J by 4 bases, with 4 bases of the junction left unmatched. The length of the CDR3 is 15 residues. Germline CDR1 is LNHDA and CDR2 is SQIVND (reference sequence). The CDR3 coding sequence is TGTGCCAGTAGTATAGTCGACAGGGTGAATCAGCCCCAGCATTTT. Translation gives CASSIVDRVNQPQHF.

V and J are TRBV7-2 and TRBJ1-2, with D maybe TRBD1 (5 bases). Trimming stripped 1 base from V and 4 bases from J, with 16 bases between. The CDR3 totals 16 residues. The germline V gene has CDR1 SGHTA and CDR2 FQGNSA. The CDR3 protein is CASSLVPQGRGYGYTF. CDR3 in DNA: TGTGCCAGCAGCTTAGTGCCCCAGGGTAGAGGCTATGGCTACACCTTC.

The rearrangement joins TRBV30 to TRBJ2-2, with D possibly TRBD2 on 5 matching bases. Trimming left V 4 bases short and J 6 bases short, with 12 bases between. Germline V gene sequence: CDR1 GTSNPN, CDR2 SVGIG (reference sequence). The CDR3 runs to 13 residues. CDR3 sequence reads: CAWTASLSGELFF. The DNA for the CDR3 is TGTGCCTGGACAGCTAGCCTCTCCGGGGAGCTGTTTTTT. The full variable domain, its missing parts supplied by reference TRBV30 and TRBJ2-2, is SQTIHQWPATLVQPVGSPLSLECTVEGTSNPNLYWYRQAAGRGLQLLFYSVGIGQISSEVPQNLSASRPQDRQFILSSKKLLLSDSGFYLCAWTASLSGELFFGEGSRLTVL.

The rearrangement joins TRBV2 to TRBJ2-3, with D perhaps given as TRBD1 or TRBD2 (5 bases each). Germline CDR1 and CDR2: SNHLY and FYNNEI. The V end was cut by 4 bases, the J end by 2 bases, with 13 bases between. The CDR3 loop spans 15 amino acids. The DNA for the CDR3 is TGTGCCAGCAGTGTTTGGGGGATATACACAGATACGCAGTATTTT. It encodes CASSVWGIYTDTQYF.

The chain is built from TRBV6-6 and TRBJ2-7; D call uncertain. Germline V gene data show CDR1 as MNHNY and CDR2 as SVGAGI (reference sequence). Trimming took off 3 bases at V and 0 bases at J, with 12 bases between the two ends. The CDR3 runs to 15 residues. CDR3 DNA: TGTGCCAGCAGTTATTGGAGAGCCACCTCCTACGAGCAGTACTTC. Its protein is CASSYWRATSYEQYF.

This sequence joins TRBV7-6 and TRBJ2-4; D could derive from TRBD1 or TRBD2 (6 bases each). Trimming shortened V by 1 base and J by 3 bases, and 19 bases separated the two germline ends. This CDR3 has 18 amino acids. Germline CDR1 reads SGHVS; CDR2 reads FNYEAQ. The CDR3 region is CASSLGGLWGPGKNIQYF. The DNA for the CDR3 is TGTGCCAGCAGCTTAGGGGGACTGTGGGGGCCGGGCAAAAACATTCAGTACTTC.

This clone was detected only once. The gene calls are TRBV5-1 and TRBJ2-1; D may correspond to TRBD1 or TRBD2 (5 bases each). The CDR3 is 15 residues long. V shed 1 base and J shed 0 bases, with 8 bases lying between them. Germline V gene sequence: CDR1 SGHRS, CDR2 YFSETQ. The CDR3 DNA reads TGCGCCAGCAGCTTGTTTGGGGGCTCCTACAATGAGCAGTTCTTC. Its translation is CASSLFGGSYNEQFF.

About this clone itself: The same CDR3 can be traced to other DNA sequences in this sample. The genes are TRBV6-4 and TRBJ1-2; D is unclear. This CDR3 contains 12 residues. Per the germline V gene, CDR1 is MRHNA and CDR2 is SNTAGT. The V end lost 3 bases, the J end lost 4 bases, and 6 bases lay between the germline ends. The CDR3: CASSDGGYGYTF. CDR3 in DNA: TGTGCCAGCAGTGATGGAGGCTATGGCTACACCTTC.